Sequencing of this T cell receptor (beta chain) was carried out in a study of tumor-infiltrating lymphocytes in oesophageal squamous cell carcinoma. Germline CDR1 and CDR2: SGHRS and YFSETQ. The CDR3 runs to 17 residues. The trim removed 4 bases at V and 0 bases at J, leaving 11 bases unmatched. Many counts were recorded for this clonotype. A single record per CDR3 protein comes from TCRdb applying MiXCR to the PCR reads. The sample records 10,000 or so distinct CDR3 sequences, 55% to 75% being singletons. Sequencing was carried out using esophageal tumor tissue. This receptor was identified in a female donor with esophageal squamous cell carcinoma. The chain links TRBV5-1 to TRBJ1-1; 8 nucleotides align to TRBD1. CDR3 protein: CASSPIGTGTMNTEAFF. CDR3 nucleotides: TGCGCCAGCAGCCCCATAGGGACAGGTACTATGAACACTGAAGCTTTCTTT.